This TCR beta chain was observed in a study of beta chain features in type 1 diabetes. Study overall: Across all samples, some 98 million sorted cells were examined. The study's findings and limits: Moderate but significant shortening of TCRB CDR3s was recorded in all four CD4+ subsets from Type 1 diabetes patients. It was among patients, rather than healthy donors, that naive, central memory and Treg TCRB repertoires appeared more similar.

Expressed TCRB transcripts were sequenced after all isolated RNA was converted to cDNA. Profiling relied on immunoSEQ multiplex PCR, and the TCRdb table lists in-frame clones only, not all of them. The data contain 120,000 or so clones, about a sixth of them seen just once; the ten biggest clones take up less than 3%. Cell sorting via CD45RO/CCR7/CD25/CD127/CD95/CD27 was performed to obtain CD4+ naive, central memory, regulatory and stem cell-like memory cells. The CDR3 runs 12 residues. Trimming shortened V by 7 bases and J by 3 bases, and 10 bases separated the two germline ends. The germline V gene encodes CDR1 SEHNR and CDR2 FQNEAQ (reference sequence). This clone was picked up many times. Its matching antigen is unknown.

This chain connects TRBV7-9 to TRBJ2-7; D call uncertain. The sample comprised central memory CD4+ T cells from blood. This receptor was identified in a man younger than 45 with type 1 diabetes. This CDR3 reads CASTSNLYEQYF. Written as DNA, the CDR3 is TGTGCCAGCACTAGTAACCTCTACGAGCAGTACTTC.